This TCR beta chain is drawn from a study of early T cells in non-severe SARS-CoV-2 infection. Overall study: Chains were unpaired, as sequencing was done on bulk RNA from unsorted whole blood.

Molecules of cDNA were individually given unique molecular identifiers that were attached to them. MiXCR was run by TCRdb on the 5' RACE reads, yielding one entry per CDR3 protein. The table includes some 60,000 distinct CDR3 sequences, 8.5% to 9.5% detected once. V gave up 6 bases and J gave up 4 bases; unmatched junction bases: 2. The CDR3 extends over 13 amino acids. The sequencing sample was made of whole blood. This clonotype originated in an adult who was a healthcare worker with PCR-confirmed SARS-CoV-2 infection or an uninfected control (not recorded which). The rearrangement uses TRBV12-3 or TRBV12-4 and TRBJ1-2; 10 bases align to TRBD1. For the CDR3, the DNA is TGTGCCAGCAGGAGACAGGGGGCCTATGGCTACACCTTC. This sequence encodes CASRRQGAYGYTF.